This TCR beta chain was retrieved from a study of blood T cell repertoires in COVID-19 (dated by TCRdb to the early 2020s). Concerning the study at large: Samples from collaborators originated in the United States, Italy and Spain and spanned both the acute and convalescent phases of COVID-19. The prospective study material was composed of cDNA or gDNA derived from T cells, B-cell-depleted T cells, or PBMCs. Subjects who had been exposed to COVID-19, were actively infected with it, or had recovered from it provided the deeply sampled blood TCRbeta repertoires that made up the dataset. The repertoires were released in a freely available public database meant as a resource for research on the immune response to SARS-CoV-2. The samples were drawn from the first 160 participants of the ongoing ImmuneRACE study and from roughly 1,300 subjects provided by 6 global collaborators. A de-identified subject ID, COVID-19 status, age in years and sex were almost always included in the sample metadata. Where HLA class I and class II types were available, the types were taken from metadata supplied by the sample provider, not from assay-based typing. Paper-wide results and their limitations: The quantity of clinical and demographic metadata differed by source and by participant and was supplied without curation.

To note about this clone: What this receptor recognizes is not known. The input lacks base qualities; no much larger clone sits a single base away.

Collaborating institutions collected whole blood in K2EDTA tubes following their own protocols. For TCRbeta analysis, collaborator samples were shipped as frozen whole blood, as isolated PBMCs, or as DNA extracted from either sample type. Its CDR3 holds 14 amino acids, cysteine through phenylalanine. Only the CDR3 DNA stays, 42 bases, in frame from base 1. The CDR1 and CDR2 encoded by the germline V gene (reference sequence) are MNHEY and SMNVEV. V lost 4 bases and J lost 5 bases; the stretch between them is 12 bases long. TCRbeta CDR3 regions were amplified from genomic DNA using the immunoSEQ Assay, a bias-controlled multiplex PCR. The source study handled its data this way. The number of nucleated cells in each sample was estimated by amplification of reference gene primers within the assay. To quantify the absolute abundance of each unique TCRbeta CDR3 rearrangement, sequence reads were collapsed and filtered. For each sample, productive Simpson clonality was calculated as the square root of Simpson's diversity index across productive rearrangements. The immuneACCESS repertoire file appears here via TCRdb, limited to in-frame rearrangements. These files lack a portion of the clones; in checked studies, under half of the deficit traces to unresolved V genes, and the cause of the others is not known. The DNA gave D and trimming, while V, J and clone size come from that table. Across this sample there are 40,000 to 50,000 clones, with under 90% seen only once. The ten largest clones add up to about 22% of the sample.

This TCR was sampled from a man aged 45-65 years with active COVID-19. Material for sequencing was peripheral blood. The rearrangement combines TRBV27 with TRBJ2-1, with the D gene not confidently named. The CDR3 protein sequence reads: CASSYETEDNEQFF. The DNA sequence is as follows: TGTGCCAGCAGTTATGAGACTGAGGACAATGAGCAGTTCTTC.